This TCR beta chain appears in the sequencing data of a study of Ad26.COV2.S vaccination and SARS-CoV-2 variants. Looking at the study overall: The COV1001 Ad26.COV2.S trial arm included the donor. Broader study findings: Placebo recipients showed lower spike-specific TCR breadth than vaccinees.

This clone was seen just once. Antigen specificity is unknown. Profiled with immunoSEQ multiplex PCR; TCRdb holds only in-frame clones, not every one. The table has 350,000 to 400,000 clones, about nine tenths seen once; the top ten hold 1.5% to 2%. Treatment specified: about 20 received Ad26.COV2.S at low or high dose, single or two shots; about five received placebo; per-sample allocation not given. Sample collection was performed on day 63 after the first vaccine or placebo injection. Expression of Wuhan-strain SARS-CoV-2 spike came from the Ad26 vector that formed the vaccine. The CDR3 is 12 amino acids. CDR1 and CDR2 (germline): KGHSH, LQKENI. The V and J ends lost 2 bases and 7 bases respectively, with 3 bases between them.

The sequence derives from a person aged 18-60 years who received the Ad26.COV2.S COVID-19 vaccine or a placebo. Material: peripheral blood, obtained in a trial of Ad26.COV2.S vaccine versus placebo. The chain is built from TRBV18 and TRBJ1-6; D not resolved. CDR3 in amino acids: CASSPGNSPLHF. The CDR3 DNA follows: TGTGCCAGCTCACCAGGGAATTCACCCCTCCACTTT.